This TCR beta chain was retrieved from a study of molecular identifiers for immune sequencing clone quantification. With regard to this clonotype: Its specificity is unknown. At one end, the junction sequence differs from germline, possibly due to a read error.

Sequencing libraries of naive CD8 cells derived from approximately 22,000 to 940,000 sorted cells with 10%, 30% or 50% RNA. Based on a CD8+CD4-CCR7+CD45RA+ profile, naive CD8 T cells were sorted. Findings and limits, study-wide: In naive cells, clones above 20 RNA copies held under 1% of molecules, whereas in effector cells they held over 98%.

TCRdb reprocessed the PCR reads via MiXCR and lists one record per CDR3 protein. The table records hundreds of thousands of distinct CDR3 sequences, 24% of them present only once. The sequenced sample consisted of naive CD8+ T cells from blood, with Jurkat cell RNA spiked in. Subset noted: FACS-sorted CD8+CD4-CCR7+CD45RA+ naive T cells. The receptor comes from a human donor in good health. Some libraries in this study had Jurkat cell RNA spiked in.

The CDR3 loop reads CSVWTENNENLFF. The CDR3 DNA is TGCAGCGTGTGGACGGAGAATAATGAAAACCTGTTTTTT. The V gene is TRBV29-1, the J gene TRBJ1-4; D is undetermined. CDR1 is SQVTM, CDR2 ANQGSEA, per germline. The CDR3 runs 13 residues.